This entry describes one T cell receptor (beta chain). MiXCR, applied by TCRdb to the RT-PCR reads, yields one record per CDR3 protein. The repertoire holds about a million distinct CDR3 sequences, with 18% as singletons. The source of the sample is a study of patients and donors after allogeneic stem cell transplantation. The CDR3 has 17 amino acids. Germline CDR1 and CDR2: MNHEY and SVGAGI. V gave up 1 base and J gave up 2 bases; unmatched junction bases: 8. The specimen was blood, either unsorted or a sorted T cell fraction (not recorded which). This TCR was recovered from a human donor who was either an allogeneic HSCT recipient or a stem cell or donor lymphocyte infusion donor (not recorded which). It is not recorded whose cells these are; they may come from a transplant donor. This chain connects TRBV6-5 to TRBJ2-1; the match to TRBD2 covers 7 bases. CDR3 in DNA: TGTGCCAGCAGTTACTTTCTAGCGGTAAGGACCTACAATGAGCAGTTCTTC. Its translation: CASSYFLAVRTYNEQFF.